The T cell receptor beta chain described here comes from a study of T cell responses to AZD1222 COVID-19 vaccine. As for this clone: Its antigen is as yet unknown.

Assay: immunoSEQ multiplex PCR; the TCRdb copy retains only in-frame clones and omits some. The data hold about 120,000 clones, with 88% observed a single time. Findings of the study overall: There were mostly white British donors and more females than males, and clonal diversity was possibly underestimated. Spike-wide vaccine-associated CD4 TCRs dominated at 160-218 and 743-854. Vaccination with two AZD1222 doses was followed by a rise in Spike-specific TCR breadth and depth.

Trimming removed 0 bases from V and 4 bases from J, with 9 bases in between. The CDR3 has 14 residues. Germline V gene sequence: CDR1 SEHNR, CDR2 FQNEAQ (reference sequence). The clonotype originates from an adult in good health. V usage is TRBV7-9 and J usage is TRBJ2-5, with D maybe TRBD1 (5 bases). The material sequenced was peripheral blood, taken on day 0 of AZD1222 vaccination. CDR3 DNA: TGTGCCAGCAGCTTAGCGACAGTTCGAGAGACCCAGTACTTC. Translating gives CASSLATVRETQYF.